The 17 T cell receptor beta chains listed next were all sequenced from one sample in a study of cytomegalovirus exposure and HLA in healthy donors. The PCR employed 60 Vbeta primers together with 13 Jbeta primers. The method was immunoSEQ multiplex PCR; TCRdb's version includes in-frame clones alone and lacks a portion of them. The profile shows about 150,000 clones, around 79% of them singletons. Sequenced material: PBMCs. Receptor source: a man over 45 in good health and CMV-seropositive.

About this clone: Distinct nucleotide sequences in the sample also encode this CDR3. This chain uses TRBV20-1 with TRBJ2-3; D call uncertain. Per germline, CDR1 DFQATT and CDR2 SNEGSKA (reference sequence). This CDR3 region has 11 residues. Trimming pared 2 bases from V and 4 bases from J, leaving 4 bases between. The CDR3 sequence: CSARRADTQYF. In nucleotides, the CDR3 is TGCAGTGCTAGACGAGCAGATACGCAGTATTTT.

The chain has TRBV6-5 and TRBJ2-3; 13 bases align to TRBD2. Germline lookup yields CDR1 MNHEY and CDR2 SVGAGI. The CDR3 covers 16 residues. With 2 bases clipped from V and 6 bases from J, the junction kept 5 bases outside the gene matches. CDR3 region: CASSYLTSGREDTQYF. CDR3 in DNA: TGTGCCAGCAGTTACCTTACTAGCGGGAGGGAGGATACGCAGTATTTT.

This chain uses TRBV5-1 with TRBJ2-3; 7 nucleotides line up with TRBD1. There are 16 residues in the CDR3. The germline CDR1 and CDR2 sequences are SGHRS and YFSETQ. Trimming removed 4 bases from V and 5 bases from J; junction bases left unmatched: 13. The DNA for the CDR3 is TGCGCCAGCAGCGGGAGACAGGGTTACACAGGAGATACGCAGTATTTT. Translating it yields CASSGRQGYTGDTQYF.

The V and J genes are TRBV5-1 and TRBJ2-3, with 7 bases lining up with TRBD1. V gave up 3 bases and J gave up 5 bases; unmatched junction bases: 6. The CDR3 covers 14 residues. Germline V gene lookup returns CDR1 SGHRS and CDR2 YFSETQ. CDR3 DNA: TGCGCCAGCAGCTCGGGACAGCGACGAGATACGCAGTATTTT. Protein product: CASSSGQRRDTQYF.

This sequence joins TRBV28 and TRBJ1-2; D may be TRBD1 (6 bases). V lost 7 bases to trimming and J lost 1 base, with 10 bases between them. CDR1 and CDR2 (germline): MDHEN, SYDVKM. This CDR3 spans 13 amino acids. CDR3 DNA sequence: TGTGCCAGCAAGGGGGGGTTTAACTATGGCTACACCTTC. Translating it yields CASKGGFNYGYTF.

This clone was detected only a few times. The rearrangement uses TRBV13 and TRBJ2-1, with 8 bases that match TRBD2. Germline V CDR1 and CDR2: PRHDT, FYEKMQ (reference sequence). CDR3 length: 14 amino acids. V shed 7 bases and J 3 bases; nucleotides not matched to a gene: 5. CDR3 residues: CASTTGTSYNEQFF. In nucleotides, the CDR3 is TGTGCCAGCACCACCGGGACTAGCTACAATGAGCAGTTCTTC.

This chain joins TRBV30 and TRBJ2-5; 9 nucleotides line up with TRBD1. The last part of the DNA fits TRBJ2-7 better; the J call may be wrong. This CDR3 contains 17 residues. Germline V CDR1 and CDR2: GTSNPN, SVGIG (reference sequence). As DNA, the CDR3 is TGTGCCTGGAGTGTATTCCAGGGACAGGGTATCTCCTACGAGCAGTACTTC. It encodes CAWSVFQGQGISYEQYF.

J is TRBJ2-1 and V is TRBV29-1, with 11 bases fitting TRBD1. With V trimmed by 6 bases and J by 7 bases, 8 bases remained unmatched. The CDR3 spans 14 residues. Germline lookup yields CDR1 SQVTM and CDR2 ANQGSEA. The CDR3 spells CSVDGQGAVNEQFF. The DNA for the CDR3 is TGCAGCGTAGATGGACAGGGGGCGGTAAATGAGCAGTTCTTC.

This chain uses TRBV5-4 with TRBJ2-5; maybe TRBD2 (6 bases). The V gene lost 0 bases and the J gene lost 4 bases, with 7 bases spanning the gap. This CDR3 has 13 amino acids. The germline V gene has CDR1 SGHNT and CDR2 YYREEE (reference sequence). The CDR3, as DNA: TGTGCCAGCAGCTTGGGAGCGGGAGAGACCCAGTACTTC. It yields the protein CASSLGAGETQYF.

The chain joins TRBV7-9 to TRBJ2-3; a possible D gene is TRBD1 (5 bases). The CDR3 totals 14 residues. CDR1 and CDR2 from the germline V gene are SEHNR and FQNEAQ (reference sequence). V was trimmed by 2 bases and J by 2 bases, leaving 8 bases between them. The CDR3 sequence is CASSLLQDTDTQYF. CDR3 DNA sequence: TGTGCCAGCAGCTTACTACAGGACACAGATACGCAGTATTTT.

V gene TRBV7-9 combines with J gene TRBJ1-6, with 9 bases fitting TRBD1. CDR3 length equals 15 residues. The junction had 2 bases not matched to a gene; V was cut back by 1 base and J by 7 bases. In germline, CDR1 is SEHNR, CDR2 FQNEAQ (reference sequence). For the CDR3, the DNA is TGTGCCAGCAGCTTAGGGGACAGGGCAAATTCACCCCTCCACTTT. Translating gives CASSLGDRANSPLHF.

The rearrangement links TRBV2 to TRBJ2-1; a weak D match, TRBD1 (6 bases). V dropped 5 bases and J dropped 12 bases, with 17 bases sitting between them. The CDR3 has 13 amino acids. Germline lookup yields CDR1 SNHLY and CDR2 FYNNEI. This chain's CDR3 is CASSLGQAGWQFF. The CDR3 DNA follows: TGTGCCAGCAGTTTGGGACAAGCCGGTTGGCAGTTCTTC.

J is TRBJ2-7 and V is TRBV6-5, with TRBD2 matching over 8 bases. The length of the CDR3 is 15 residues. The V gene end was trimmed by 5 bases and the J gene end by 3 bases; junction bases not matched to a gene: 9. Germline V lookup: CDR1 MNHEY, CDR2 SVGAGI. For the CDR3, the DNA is TGTGCCAGCAGTCCGAGACTAGCGAATAGCTACGAGCAGTACTTC. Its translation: CASSPRLANSYEQYF.

The CDR3 is CASGPRTDTQYF. DNA for the CDR3: TGTGCTAGTGGTCCGCGGACAGATACGCAGTATTTT. V is TRBV12-5 and J is TRBJ2-3; D is ambiguous. In germline, CDR1 is LGHNT, CDR2 FRNRAP. The CDR3 spans 12 residues. Trimming cost V 5 bases and J 3 bases, with 6 bases left between them. Looking up the rest from reference TRBV12-5 and TRBJ2-3 gives the full variable domain: DARVTQTPRHKVTEMGQEVTMRCQPILGHNTVFWYRQTMMQGLELLAYFRNRAPLDDSGMPKDRFSAEMPDATLATLKIQPSEPRDSAVYFCASGPRTDTQYFGPGTRLTVL.

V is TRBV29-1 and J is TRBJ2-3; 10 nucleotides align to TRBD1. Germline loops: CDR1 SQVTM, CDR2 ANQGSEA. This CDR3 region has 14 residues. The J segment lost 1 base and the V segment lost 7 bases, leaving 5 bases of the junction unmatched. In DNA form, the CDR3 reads TGCAGCGCCAGGGACAGGGGAGGCACAGATACGCAGTATTTT. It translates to CSARDRGGTDTQYF.

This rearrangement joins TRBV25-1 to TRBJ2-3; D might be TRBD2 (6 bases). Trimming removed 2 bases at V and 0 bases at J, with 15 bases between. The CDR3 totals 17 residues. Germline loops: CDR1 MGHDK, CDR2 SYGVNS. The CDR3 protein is CASSETRDALSTDTQYF. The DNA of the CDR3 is TGTGCCAGCAGTGAAACGCGGGACGCCCTAAGCACAGATACGCAGTATTTT.

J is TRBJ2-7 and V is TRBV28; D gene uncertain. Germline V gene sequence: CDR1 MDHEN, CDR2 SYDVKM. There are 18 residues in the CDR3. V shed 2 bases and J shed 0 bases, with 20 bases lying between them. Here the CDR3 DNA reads TGTGCCAGCAGTTTAGCCCCAATGAGCCGAGAGTACTCCTACGAGCAGTACTTC. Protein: CASSLAPMSREYSYEQYF. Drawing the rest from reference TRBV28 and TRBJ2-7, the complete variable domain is DVKVTQSSRYLVKRTGEKVFLECVQDMDHENMFWYRQDPGLGLRLIYFSYDVKMKEKGDIPEGYSVSREKKERFSLILESASTNQTSMYLCASSLAPMSREYSYEQYFGPGTRLTVT.